The 4 T cell receptor beta chains given below trace back to one sample, sequenced in a study of blood T cell repertoires in COVID-19. TCRdb's copy holds only in-frame clones and misses some; the assay was immunoSEQ multiplex PCR. The sample comprises about 160,000 clones, more than 65% of which are singletons, and 8.1% rests with the top ten. The sample consisted of peripheral blood. All receptors come from a woman aged 55-70 years with COVID-19, enrolled during active disease.

Concerning this clone itself: This CDR3 is also generated by other DNA sequences in the sample. This chain uses TRBV5-1 with TRBJ1-1; TRBD1 might be the D (6 bases). Germline V gene sequence: CDR1 SGHRS, CDR2 YFSETQ. The CDR3 loop spans 14 amino acids. Trimming stripped 0 bases from V and 2 bases from J, with 8 bases between. The CDR3 DNA sequence: TGCGCCAGCAGCTTGGCGGGGGGCAACACTGAAGCTTTCTTT. Protein product: CASSLAGGNTEAFF.

A few counts support this clone. This sequence joins TRBV7-6 and TRBJ2-3, with D tentatively TRBD2 (5 bases). Trimming shortened V by 1 base and J by 0 bases, and 11 bases separated the two germline ends. Germline CDR1 SGHVS, CDR2 FNYEAQ. The CDR3 is 16 residues long. CDR3: CASSLVPTGSTDTQYF. The CDR3 DNA is TGTGCCAGCAGCTTAGTACCGACGGGAAGCACAGATACGCAGTATTTT.

The chain is built from TRBV19 and TRBJ2-2; TRBD2 matches at 10 bases. The length of the CDR3 is 16 residues. Germline V gene sequence: CDR1 LNHDA, CDR2 SQIVND (reference sequence). V dropped 4 bases and J dropped 5; count of bases not matched to a gene: 7. Here the CDR3 DNA reads TGTGCCAGTAGTACGCAAGCGGGAGGGATAACCGGGGAGCTGTTTTTT. Its protein is CASSTQAGGITGELFF.

The chain links TRBV28 to TRBJ2-7; 9 positions match TRBD2. This CDR3 has 12 residues. The germline V gene encodes CDR1 MDHEN and CDR2 SYDVKM. The V gene end was trimmed by 5 bases and the J gene end by 5 bases; junction bases not matched to a gene: 1. DNA for the CDR3: TGTGCCAGCAGTCTAGCGGGAAACGAGCAGTACTTC. It is translated as CASSLAGNEQYF.